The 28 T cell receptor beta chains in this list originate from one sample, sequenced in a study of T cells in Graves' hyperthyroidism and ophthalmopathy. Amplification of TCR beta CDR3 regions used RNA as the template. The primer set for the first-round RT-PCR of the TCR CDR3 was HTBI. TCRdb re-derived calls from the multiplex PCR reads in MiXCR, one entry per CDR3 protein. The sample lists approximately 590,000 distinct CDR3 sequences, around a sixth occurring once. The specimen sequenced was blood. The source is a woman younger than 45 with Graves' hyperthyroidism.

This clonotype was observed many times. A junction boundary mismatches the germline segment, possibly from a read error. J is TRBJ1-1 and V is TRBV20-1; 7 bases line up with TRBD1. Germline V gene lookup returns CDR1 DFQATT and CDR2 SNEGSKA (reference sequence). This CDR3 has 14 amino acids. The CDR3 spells CRGDSGSLKTEAFF. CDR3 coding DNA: TGCAGAGGGGACAGTGGGTCGCTGAAGACTGAAGCTTTCTTT.

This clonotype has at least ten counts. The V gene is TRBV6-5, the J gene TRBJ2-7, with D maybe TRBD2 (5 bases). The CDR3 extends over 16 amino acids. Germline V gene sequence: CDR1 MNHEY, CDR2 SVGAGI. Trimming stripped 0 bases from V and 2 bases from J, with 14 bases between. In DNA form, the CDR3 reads TGTGCCAGCAGTTACTCCCCGTCGGGGAGTACCTACGAGCAGTACTTC. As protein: CASSYSPSGSTYEQYF.

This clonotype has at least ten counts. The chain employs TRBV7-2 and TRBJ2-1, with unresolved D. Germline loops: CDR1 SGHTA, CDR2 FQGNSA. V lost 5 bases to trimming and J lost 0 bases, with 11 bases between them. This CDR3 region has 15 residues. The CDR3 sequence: CASSRSGLSYNEQFF. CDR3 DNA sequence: TGTGCCAGCAGCCGTTCGGGCCTCTCCTACAATGAGCAGTTCTTC.

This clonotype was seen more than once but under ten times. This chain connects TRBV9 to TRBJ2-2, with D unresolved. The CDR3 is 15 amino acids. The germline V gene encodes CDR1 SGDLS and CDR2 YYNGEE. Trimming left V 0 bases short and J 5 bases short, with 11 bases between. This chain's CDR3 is CASSVGPGMTGELFF. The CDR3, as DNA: TGTGCCAGCAGCGTAGGCCCCGGAATGACCGGGGAGCTGTTTTTT.

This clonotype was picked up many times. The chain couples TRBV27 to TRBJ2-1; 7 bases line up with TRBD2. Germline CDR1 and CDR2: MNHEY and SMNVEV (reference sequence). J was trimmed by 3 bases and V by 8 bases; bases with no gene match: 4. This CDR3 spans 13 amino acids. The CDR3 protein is CASGTTFYNEQFF. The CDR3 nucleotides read TGTGCCAGCGGGACTACCTTCTACAATGAGCAGTTCTTC.

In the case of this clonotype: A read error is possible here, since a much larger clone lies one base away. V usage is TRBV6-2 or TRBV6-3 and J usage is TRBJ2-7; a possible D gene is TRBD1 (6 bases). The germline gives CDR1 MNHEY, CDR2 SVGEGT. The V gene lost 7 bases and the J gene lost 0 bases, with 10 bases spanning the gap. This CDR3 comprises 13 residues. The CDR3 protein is CASTPDSSYEQYF. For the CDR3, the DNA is TGTGCCAGCACCCCGGACAGCTCCTACGAGCAGTACTTC.

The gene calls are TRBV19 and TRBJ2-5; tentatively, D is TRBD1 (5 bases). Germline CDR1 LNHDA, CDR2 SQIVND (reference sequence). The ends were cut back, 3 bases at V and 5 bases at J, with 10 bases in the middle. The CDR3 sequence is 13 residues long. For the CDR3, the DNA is TGTGCCAGTAGTATCACAGGAACGGAGACCCAGTACTTC. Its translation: CASSITGTETQYF.

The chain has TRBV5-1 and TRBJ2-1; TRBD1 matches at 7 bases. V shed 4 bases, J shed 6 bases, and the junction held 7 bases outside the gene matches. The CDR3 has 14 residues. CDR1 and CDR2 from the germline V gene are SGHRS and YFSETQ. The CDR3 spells CASSQRQGGNEQFF. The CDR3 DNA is TGCGCCAGCAGCCAGCGACAGGGTGGCAATGAGCAGTTCTTC.

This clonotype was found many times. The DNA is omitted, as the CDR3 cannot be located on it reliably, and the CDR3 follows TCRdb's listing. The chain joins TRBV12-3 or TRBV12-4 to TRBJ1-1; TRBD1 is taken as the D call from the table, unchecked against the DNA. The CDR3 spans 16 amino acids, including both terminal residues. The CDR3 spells CASSLGMGQGVTEAFF.

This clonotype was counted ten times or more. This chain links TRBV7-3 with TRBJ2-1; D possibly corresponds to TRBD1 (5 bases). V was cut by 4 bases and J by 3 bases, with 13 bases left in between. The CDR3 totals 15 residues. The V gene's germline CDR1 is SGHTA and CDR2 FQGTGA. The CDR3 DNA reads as TGTGCCAGCAGCTCTCGTAAAGGGGACTACAATGAGCAGTTCTTC. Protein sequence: CASSSRKGDYNEQFF.

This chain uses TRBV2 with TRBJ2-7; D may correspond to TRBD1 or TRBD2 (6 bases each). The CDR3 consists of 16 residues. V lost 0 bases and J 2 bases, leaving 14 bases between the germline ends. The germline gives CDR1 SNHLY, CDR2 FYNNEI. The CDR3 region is CASSEAGGTLTYEQYF. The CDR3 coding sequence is TGTGCCAGCAGTGAAGCAGGAGGGACACTAACCTACGAGCAGTACTTC. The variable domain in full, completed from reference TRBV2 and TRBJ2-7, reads EPEVTQTPSHQVTQMGQEVILRCVPISNHLYFYWYRQILGQKVEFLVSFYNNEISEKSEIFDDQFSVERPDGSNFTLKIRSTKLEDSAMYFCASSEAGGTLTYEQYFGPGTRLTVT.

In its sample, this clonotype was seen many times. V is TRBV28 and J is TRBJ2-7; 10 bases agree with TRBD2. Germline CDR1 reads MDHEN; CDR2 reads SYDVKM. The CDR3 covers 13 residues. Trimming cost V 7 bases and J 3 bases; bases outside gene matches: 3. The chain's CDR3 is CASIGTSDYEQYF. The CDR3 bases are TGTGCCAGCATCGGGACTAGCGACTACGAGCAGTACTTC.

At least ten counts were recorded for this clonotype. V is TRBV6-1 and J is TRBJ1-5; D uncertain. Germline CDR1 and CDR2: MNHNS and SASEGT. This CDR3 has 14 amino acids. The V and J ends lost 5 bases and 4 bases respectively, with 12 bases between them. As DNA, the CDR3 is TGTGCCAGCAGTTTGGCGGCACAGAATCAGCCCCAGCATTTT. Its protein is CASSLAAQNQPQHF.

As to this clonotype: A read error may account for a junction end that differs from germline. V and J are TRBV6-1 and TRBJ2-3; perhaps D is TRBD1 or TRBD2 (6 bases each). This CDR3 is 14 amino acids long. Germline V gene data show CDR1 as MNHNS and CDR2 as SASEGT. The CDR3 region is CASSGGGQTDSQYF. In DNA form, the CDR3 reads TGTGCCAGCAGTGGTGGGGGGCAGACAGATTCGCAGTATTTT.

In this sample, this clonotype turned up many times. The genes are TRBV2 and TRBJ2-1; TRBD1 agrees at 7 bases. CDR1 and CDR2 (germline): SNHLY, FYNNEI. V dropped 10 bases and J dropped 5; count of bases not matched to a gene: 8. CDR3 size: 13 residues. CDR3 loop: CANNRDRDNEQFF. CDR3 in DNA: TGTGCCAACAACCGGGACAGAGACAATGAGCAGTTCTTC.

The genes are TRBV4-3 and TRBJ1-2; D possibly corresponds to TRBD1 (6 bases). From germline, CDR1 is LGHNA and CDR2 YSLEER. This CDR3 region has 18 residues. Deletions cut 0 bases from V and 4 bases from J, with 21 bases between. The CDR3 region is CASSQDRTGPGASYGYTF. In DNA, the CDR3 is TGCGCCAGCAGCCAAGATCGCACTGGCCCGGGGGCAAGCTATGGCTACACCTTC.

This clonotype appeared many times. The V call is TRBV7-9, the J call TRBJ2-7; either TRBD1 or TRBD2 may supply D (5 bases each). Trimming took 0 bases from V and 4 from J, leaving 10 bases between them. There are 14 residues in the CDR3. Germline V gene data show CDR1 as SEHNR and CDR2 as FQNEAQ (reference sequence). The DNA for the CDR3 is TGTGCCAGCAGCTTAGCGGTGGGGGATTACGAGCAGTACTTC. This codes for CASSLAVGDYEQYF.

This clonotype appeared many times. This CDR3 is CASSRGQGEDYGYTF. CDR3 sequence (DNA): TGTGCCAGCAGTCGAGGACAGGGGGAGGACTATGGCTACACCTTC. The V gene is TRBV27, the J gene TRBJ1-2; 10 nucleotides align to TRBD1. This CDR3 region has 15 residues. Germline CDR1 is MNHEY and CDR2 is SMNVEV (reference sequence). The junction had 6 bases not matched to a gene; V was cut back by 5 bases and J by 3 bases.

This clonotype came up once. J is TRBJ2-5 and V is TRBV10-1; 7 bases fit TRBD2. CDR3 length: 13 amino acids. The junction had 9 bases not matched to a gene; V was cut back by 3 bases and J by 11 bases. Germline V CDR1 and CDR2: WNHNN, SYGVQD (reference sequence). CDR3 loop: CASSERLAAAQYF. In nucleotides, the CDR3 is TGCGCCAGCAGTGAACGGCTAGCGGCAGCACAGTACTTC.

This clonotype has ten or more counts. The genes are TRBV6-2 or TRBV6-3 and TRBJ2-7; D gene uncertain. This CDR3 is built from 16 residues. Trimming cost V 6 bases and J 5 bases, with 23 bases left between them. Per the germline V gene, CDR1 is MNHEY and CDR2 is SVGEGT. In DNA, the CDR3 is TGTGCCAGCAGCCCCCCCCCGACGATCCTCCACGACGAGCAGTACTTC. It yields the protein CASSPPPTILHDEQYF.

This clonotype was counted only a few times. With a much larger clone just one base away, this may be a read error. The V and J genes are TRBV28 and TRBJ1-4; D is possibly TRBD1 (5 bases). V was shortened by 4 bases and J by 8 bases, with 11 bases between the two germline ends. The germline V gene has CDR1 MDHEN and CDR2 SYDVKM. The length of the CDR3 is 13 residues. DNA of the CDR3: TGTGCCAGCAGTTCAAGGGGCGGCGAAAAACTGTTTTTT. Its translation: CASSSRGGEKLFF.

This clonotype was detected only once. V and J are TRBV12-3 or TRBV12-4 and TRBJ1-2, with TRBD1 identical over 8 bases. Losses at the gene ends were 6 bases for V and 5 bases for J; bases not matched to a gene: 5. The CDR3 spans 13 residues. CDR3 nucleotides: TGTGCCAGCAGGCAGGGGGCACGGTATGGCTACACCTTC. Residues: CASRQGARYGYTF.

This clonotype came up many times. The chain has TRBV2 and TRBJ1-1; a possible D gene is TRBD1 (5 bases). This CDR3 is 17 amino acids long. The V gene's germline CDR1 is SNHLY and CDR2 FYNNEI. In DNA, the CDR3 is TGTGCAATCCCTACCGGGACCCATTTTCCCTTGAACACTGAAGCTTTCTTT. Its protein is CAIPTGTHFPLNTEAFF.

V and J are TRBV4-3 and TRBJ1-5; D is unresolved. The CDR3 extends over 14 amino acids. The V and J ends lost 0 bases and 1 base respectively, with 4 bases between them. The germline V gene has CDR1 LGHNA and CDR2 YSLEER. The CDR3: CASSQEQSNQPQHF. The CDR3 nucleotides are TGCGCCAGCAGCCAAGAACAGAGCAATCAGCCCCAGCATTTT.

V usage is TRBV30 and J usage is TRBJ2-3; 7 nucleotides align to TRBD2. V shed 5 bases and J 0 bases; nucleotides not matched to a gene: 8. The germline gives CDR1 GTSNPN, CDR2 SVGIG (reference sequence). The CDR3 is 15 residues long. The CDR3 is CAWDALAISTDTQYF. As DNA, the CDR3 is TGTGCCTGGGACGCACTAGCGATAAGCACAGATACGCAGTATTTT. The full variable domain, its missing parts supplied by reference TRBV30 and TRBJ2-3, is SQTIHQWPATLVQPVGSPLSLECTVEGTSNPNLYWYRQAAGRGLQLLFYSVGIGQISSEVPQNLSASRPQDRQFILSSKKLLLSDSGFYLCAWDALAISTDTQYFGPGTRLTVL.

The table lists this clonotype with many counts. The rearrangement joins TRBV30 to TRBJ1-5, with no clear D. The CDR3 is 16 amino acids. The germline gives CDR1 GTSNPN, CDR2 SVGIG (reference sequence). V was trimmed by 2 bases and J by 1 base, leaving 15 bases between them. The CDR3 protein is CAWSTNAGLSNQPQHF. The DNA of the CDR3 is TGTGCCTGGAGTACCAATGCCGGACTGAGCAATCAGCCCCAGCATTTT.

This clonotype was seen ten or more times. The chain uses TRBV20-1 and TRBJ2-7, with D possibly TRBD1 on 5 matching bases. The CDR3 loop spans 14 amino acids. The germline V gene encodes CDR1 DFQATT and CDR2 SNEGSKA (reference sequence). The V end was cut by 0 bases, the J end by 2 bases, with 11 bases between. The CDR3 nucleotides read TGCAGTGCTAGAGATCCGCAAGGGGCCTACGAGCAGTACTTC. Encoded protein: CSARDPQGAYEQYF.

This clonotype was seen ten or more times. CDR3 bases: TGTGCCAGCAGAGGGCAGGCTACGCAGTATTTT. It yields the protein CASRGQATQYF. This chain links TRBV28 with TRBJ2-3; D remains ambiguous. This CDR3 spans 11 amino acids. Trimming cost V 6 bases and J 8 bases, with 9 bases left between them. CDR1 MDHEN and CDR2 SYDVKM come from the germline V gene.